This TCR beta chain was recorded in a study of T cell changes during pregnancy in multiple sclerosis. CDR3 size: 14 residues. Germline CDR1 MDHEN, CDR2 SYDVKM. V was pared by 4 bases and J by 3 bases, with 12 bases between. The table came from immunoSEQ multiplex PCR; TCRdb's copy has only in-frame clones and leaves some out. The profile shows about 100,000 clones, 75% to 95% of them singletons. This clonotype was sampled from a female donor with multiple sclerosis, enrolled in a pregnancy study. The sequencing used peripheral blood, collected in the second trimester of pregnancy. The chain has TRBV28 and TRBJ1-1; possibly TRBD1 for D (6 bases). CDR3 DNA: TGTGCCAGCAGTTCGTGGACAGAAGACACTGAAGCTTTCTTT. Translating it yields CASSSWTEDTEAFF.